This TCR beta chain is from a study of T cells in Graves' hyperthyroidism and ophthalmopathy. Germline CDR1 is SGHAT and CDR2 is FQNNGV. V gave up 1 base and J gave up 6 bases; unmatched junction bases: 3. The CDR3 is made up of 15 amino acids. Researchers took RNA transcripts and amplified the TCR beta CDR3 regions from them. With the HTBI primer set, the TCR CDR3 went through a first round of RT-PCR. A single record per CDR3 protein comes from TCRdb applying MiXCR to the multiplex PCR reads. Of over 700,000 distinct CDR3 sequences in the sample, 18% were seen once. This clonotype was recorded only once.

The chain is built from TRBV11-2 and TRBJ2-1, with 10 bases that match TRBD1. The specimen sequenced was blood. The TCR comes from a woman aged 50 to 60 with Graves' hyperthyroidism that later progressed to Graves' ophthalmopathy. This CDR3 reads CASSLGTGGPNEQFF. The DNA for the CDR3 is TGTGCCAGCAGCTTAGGGACAGGGGGACCCAATGAGCAGTTCTTC.